This section outlines one TCR beta chain sequence together with its context. The antigen remains unidentified. This entry comes from a study of cytomegalovirus exposure and HLA in healthy donors. The overall study: Some 80 million unique TCRs from HLA-typed donors were held in an early data release. Study-wide results and caveats: In a later analysis, TCR beta V- and J-gene trimming showed a link to a missense DCLRE1C variant. Analyses of presence and absence presupposed an approximately uniform sequencing depth across donors.

The CDR3 has 15 amino acids. Between the trimmed V and J ends, which lost 0 bases and 1 base, there was a span of 10 bases. From germline, CDR1 is SGDLS and CDR2 YYNGEE. It was with 60 Vbeta and 13 Jbeta primers that the PCR ran. This table comes from immunoSEQ multiplex PCR, and its TCRdb copy is limited to in-frame clones, with some not included. The data hold more than 95,000 clones, with about 80% observed a single time. The genes are TRBV9 and TRBJ1-1; D might be TRBD1 (6 bases). Sample: PBMCs. The receptor comes from a man younger than 45 in good health and CMV-seronegative. CDR3 nucleotides: TGTGCCAGCAGCGTAGGAGGGGGGGCGAACACTGAAGCTTTCTTT. Encoded protein: CASSVGGGANTEAFF. The complete variable domain, with remaining parts taken from reference TRBV9 and TRBJ1-1, reads DSGVTQTPKHLITATGQRVTLRCSPRSGDLSVYWYQQSLDQGLQFLIQYYNGEERAKGNILERFSAQQFPDLHSELNLSSLELGDSALYFCASSVGGGANTEAFFGQGTRLTVV.